This T cell receptor (beta chain) was observed in a study of T cells in Graves' hyperthyroidism and ophthalmopathy. Points from the study as a whole: Most clonotypes expanded in thyroid above 0.001 were likewise present in blood.

Regarding this clonotype: As yet, its antigen is unknown.

Regions amplified from RNA transcripts were the TCR beta CDR3 regions. RT-PCR in the first round (using the HTBI primer set) targeted the TCR CDR3. TCRdb reanalysed the multiplex PCR reads using MiXCR and keeps one entry per CDR3 protein. The sample lists about 300,000 distinct CDR3 sequences, around 20% occurring once. The CDR3 is made up of 14 amino acids. Per germline, CDR1 SGDLS and CDR2 YYNGEE. V was pared by 4 bases and J by 4 bases, with 14 bases between. The genes are TRBV9 and TRBJ1-1, with unresolved D. The sequenced sample consisted of blood. The receptor was derived from a man aged 50 or older with Graves' ophthalmopathy. CDR3 in DNA: TGTGCCAGCAGCCCTCTATGGGGAGGCACTGAAGCTTTCTTT. Amino acids: CASSPLWGGTEAFF.